The T cell receptor (beta chain) under discussion was sequenced for a study of monozygotic twins with inflammatory bowel disease. TCRdb reprocessed the 5' RACE reads, keeping one entry per CDR3 protein, no DNA. The table lists about 160,000 distinct CDR3 sequences, with 2% to 2.5% in the top ten. Germline lookup yields CDR1 DFQATT and CDR2 SNEGSKA (reference sequence). The CDR3 runs to 15 residues. The sequenced sample consisted of blood. The chain combines TRBV20-1 with TRBJ1-6; TCRdb's D call, TRBD1, is unchecked because there is no DNA. The receptor's source is a human donor with ulcerative colitis or Crohn's disease, or a healthy co-twin of an affected twin (not recorded which). The CDR3 protein is CSARDPSTGVSPLHF.